The 20 T cell receptor beta chains below all came from one sample that was sequenced in a study of blood T cell repertoires in COVID-19. The repertoire was sequenced with immunoSEQ multiplex PCR; TCRdb's copy has only in-frame clones and lacks some. Of 250,000 to 300,000 clones listed, 65% to 85% are singletons. Sample: peripheral blood. Source of these receptors: a man older than 75 with acute or convalescent COVID-19.

This clone has just one count. V is TRBV6-5 and J is TRBJ2-3; 9 positions agree with TRBD2. V lost 7 bases to trimming and J lost 4 bases; unmatched junction nucleotides: 9. Germline V lookup: CDR1 MNHEY, CDR2 SVGAGI. The CDR3 contains 15 residues. In DNA, the CDR3 is TGTGCCAGCAACCCCCGGGGACTAGCAGCAGATACGCAGTATTTT. Its translation: CASNPRGLAADTQYF.

The gene calls are TRBV5-1 and TRBJ1-6, with D perhaps TRBD1 (6 bases). This CDR3 is built from 16 residues. Per the germline V gene, CDR1 is SGHRS and CDR2 is YFSETQ. The V end lost 0 bases, the J end lost 10 bases, and 17 bases lay between the germline ends. The CDR3 coding sequence is TGCGCCAGCAGCTTGGCCGGGAATCAGGGGCGCTCACCCCTCCACTTT. Its translation: CASSLAGNQGRSPLHF.

V usage is TRBV30 and J usage is TRBJ2-7; 9 bases are a match to TRBD2. In germline, CDR1 is GTSNPN, CDR2 SVGIG (reference sequence). The V gene end was trimmed by 6 bases and the J gene end by 4 bases; junction bases not matched to a gene: 10. The CDR3 extends over 14 amino acids. CDR3 amino acids: CACSSSSGIYEQYF. CDR3 DNA sequence: TGTGCCTGTTCCTCTTCTAGCGGGATTTACGAGCAGTACTTC. Supplemented by reference TRBV30 and TRBJ2-7, the full variable domain reads SQTIHQWPATLVQPVGSPLSLECTVEGTSNPNLYWYRQAAGRGLQLLFYSVGIGQISSEVPQNLSASRPQDRQFILSSKKLLLSDSGFYLCACSSSSGIYEQYFGPGTRLTVT.

This clone appeared a few times. The chain uses TRBV3-1 (or the pseudogene TRBV3-2) and TRBJ2-7; D is uncertain. The CDR3 is 14 residues long. V lost 2 bases and J 2 bases, leaving 10 bases between the germline ends. Germline lookup yields CDR1 LGHDT and CDR2 YNNKEL (reference sequence). The CDR3 DNA reads as TGTGCCAGCAGCCAATACGCAGTCACCTACGAGCAGTACTTC. Encoded protein: CASSQYAVTYEQYF.

J is TRBJ2-1 and V is TRBV30, with TRBD2 matching over 8 bases. The V gene end was trimmed by 5 bases and the J gene end by 7 bases; junction bases not matched to a gene: 4. This CDR3 region has 12 residues. From germline, CDR1 is GTSNPN and CDR2 SVGIG (reference sequence). The CDR3 sequence is CAWAGGGNEQFF. In nucleotides, the CDR3 is TGTGCCTGGGCCGGGGGGGGTAATGAGCAGTTCTTC.

As DNA, the CDR3 is TGTGCCAGCAGTGGGGGGACTAGGACCGGCGAGCAGTTCTTC. It is translated as CASSGGTRTGEQFF. The chain employs TRBV6-2 or TRBV6-3 and TRBJ2-1, with 8 positions matching TRBD2. J was trimmed by 10 bases and V by 5 bases; bases with no gene match: 10. CDR3 length: 14 amino acids. Germline values: CDR1 MNHEY, CDR2 SVGEGT.

This chain joins TRBV5-5 and TRBJ2-6; D unresolved. The CDR3 has 15 amino acids. Trimming took off 7 bases at V and 0 bases at J, with 11 bases between the two ends. Germline V lookup: CDR1 SGHKS, CDR2 YYEKEE (reference sequence). The DNA for the CDR3 is TGTGCCAGCCAAAACGCGCCCTCTGGGGCCAACGTCCTGACTTTC. Protein sequence: CASQNAPSGANVLTF.

On this clone itself: The junction does not match germline at one end; this may be a read error. Other DNA sequences in this specimen translate into the identical CDR3. J is TRBJ2-7 and V is TRBV5-1; D is possibly TRBD2 (5 bases). CDR3 length: 14 amino acids. In germline, CDR1 is SGHRS, CDR2 YFSETQ. This CDR3 is CASSLKAGNYEQYF. CDR3 nucleotides: TGCGCTAGCAGCTTGAAGGCCGGGAATTACGAGCAGTACTTC.

The rearrangement links TRBV19 to TRBJ1-5, with TRBD1 as a possible D gene (6 bases). CDR3 length: 16 amino acids. Trimming removed 7 bases from V and 5 bases from J, with 21 bases in between. Germline V lookup: CDR1 LNHDA, CDR2 SQIVND (reference sequence). CDR3 nucleotides: TGTGCCAGTACTACCCCCTACCCAGGGGCCCATCAGCCCCAGCATTTT. This translates into CASTTPYPGAHQPQHF.

The chain couples TRBV5-3 to TRBJ1-5; D gene unclear. TRBV5-3 is marked as an open reading frame, function uncertain. CDR3 length: 12 residues. Trimming left V 10 bases short and J 3 bases short, with 11 bases between. The CDR3 nucleotides are TGTGCCGCCCTATGGTACAATCAGCCCCAGCATTTT. Protein sequence: CAALWYNQPQHF.

The chain recombines TRBV11-1 with TRBJ2-7; a possible D gene is TRBD1 (6 bases). Germline values: CDR1 SGHAT, CDR2 FQDESV (reference sequence). The CDR3 runs to 15 residues. V was pared by 1 base and J by 0 bases, with 10 bases between. The CDR3 reads CASSLDPQGSYEQYF. The CDR3 DNA reads as TGTGCCAGCAGCTTAGACCCACAGGGCTCCTACGAGCAGTACTTC.

The genes are TRBV18 and TRBJ2-5, with 8 bases fitting TRBD1. Unmatched junction bases numbered 7, after V lost 5 bases and J lost 5 bases. The V gene's germline CDR1 is KGHSH and CDR2 LQKENI. The CDR3 covers 14 residues. CDR3 residues: CASSTRTGYETQYF. The CDR3 DNA follows: TGTGCCAGCTCAACCCGGACAGGGTATGAGACCCAGTACTTC.

The chain links TRBV28 to TRBJ1-3; no definite D call. Germline lookup yields CDR1 MDHEN and CDR2 SYDVKM. V was trimmed by 3 bases and J by 6 bases, leaving 12 bases between them. The CDR3 consists of 14 residues. CDR3 nucleotides: TGTGCCAGCAGTTTTCGCGACTCCCAAAACACCATATATTTT. Protein sequence: CASSFRDSQNTIYF.

The table lists this clone with many counts. The V gene is TRBV9, the J gene TRBJ2-7, with 9 nucleotides matching TRBD1. Per the germline V gene, CDR1 is SGDLS and CDR2 is YYNGEE. The CDR3 runs 16 residues. Trimming took 3 bases from V and 1 from J; bases not matched to a gene: 8. DNA for the CDR3: TGTGCCAGCAGCGCTGGGGGACAGGGCCCTTCCTACGAGCAGTACTTC. Amino acids: CASSAGGQGPSYEQYF. Looking up the rest from reference TRBV9 and TRBJ2-7 gives the full variable domain: DSGVTQTPKHLITATGQRVTLRCSPRSGDLSVYWYQQSLDQGLQFLIQYYNGEERAKGNILERFSAQQFPDLHSELNLSSLELGDSALYFCASSAGGQGPSYEQYFGPGTRLTVT.

J is TRBJ2-7 and V is TRBV3-1 (or the pseudogene TRBV3-2); 12 bases line up with TRBD2. J gave up 4 bases and V 6 bases, and 4 bases lay outside the gene matches. The CDR3 length is 14 residues. Germline V gene data show CDR1 as LGHDT and CDR2 as YNNKEL (reference sequence). The DNA for the CDR3 is TGTGCCAGCAGTCCCGGGACTAGCGGGTACGAGCAGTACTTC. Amino acid sequence: CASSPGTSGYEQYF.

The genes are TRBV13 and TRBJ1-2; D is possibly TRBD1 (5 bases). CDR3 size: 13 residues. Deletions cut 4 bases from V and 12 bases from J, with 18 bases between. CDR1 PRHDT and CDR2 FYEKMQ come from the germline V gene (reference sequence). The CDR3 DNA sequence: TGTGCCAGCAGCTACGGGTCCGCTCTAGGGGACACCTTC. Its translation is CASSYGSALGDTF. The whole variable domain, remainder taken from reference TRBV13 and TRBJ1-2, is AAGVIQSPRHLIKEKRETATLKCYPIPRHDTVYWYQQGPGQDPQFLISFYEKMQSDKGSIPDRFSAQQFSDYHSELNMSSLELGDSALYFCASSYGSALGDTFGSGTRLTVV.

This chain connects TRBV3-1 (or the pseudogene TRBV3-2) to TRBJ2-3; 9 bases agree with TRBD2. This CDR3 is 15 amino acids long. Germline V gene lookup returns CDR1 LGHDT and CDR2 YNNKEL (reference sequence). Trimming took 4 bases from V and 5 from J; bases not matched to a gene: 7. The CDR3 DNA reads TGTGCCAGCAGCCTTTTAGCGGGAGTTGGAGATACGCAGTATTTT. It codes for CASSLLAGVGDTQYF.

The genes are TRBV4-1 and TRBJ1-2; perhaps TRBD1 as D (5 bases). The germline CDR1 and CDR2 sequences are MGHRA and YSYEKL. The CDR3 is 15 residues long. The V end lost 0 bases, the J end lost 4 bases, and 12 bases lay between the germline ends. CDR3 amino acids: CASSQDVGAAYGYTF. The CDR3 DNA sequence: TGCGCCAGCAGCCAAGATGTTGGGGCAGCCTATGGCTACACCTTC.

The chain carries TRBV30 and TRBJ2-1; 7 bases map to TRBD2. The junction had 5 bases not matched to a gene; V was cut back by 0 bases and J by 9 bases. Germline values: CDR1 GTSNPN, CDR2 SVGIG (reference sequence). This CDR3 comprises 13 residues. The CDR3 DNA reads TGTGCCTGGAGTGTACAATGGGAGGGTGAGCAGTTCTTC. Its protein product is CAWSVQWEGEQFF. Using reference TRBV30 and TRBJ2-1 for the parts outside the CDR3, the full variable domain is SQTIHQWPATLVQPVGSPLSLECTVEGTSNPNLYWYRQAAGRGLQLLFYSVGIGQISSEVPQNLSASRPQDRQFILSSKKLLLSDSGFYLCAWSVQWEGEQFFGPGTRLTVL.

This chain links TRBV5-1 with TRBJ2-3, with D perhaps TRBD1 (6 bases). Germline V gives CDR1 SGHRS, CDR2 YFSETQ. V lost 1 base, J lost 4 bases, and 7 bases lay in between. This CDR3 has 13 amino acids. The CDR3 nucleotides read TGCGCCAGCAGCTTGCCAGGGGCAGATACGCAGTATTTT. It specifies CASSLPGADTQYF.